The 22 T cell receptor beta chains below were found in one sample sequenced in a study. TCRdb itself ran the 5' RACE reads through MiXCR, one entry per CDR3 protein. The sample gives approximately 5,300 distinct CDR3 sequences, 30% to 35% of which show up once; under 8.5% is in the top ten. Sequencing was done on a sample of memory CD4+ T cells sorted from a lymph node. Indicated subset: memory CD4+ T cells, CD4+CD45RO+CD25-. All receptors come from a female donor with breast cancer.

This clonotype occurred a few times. The chain combines TRBV5-5 with TRBJ1-6; no clear D gene. There are 14 residues in the CDR3. The V gene's germline CDR1 is SGHKS and CDR2 YYEKEE (reference sequence). Trimming pared 3 bases from V and 8 bases from J, leaving 12 bases between. In DNA form, the CDR3 reads TGTGCCAGCAGCTCGTCAGCTTTACATTCACCCCTCCACTTT. This sequence encodes CASSSSALHSPLHF.

Turning to this clonotype: It is likely a read error, because the conserved phenylalanine at the end of the CDR3 is missing. The J gene is TRBJ1-6, the V gene TRBV20-1; D not resolved. Per germline, CDR1 DFQATT and CDR2 SNEGSKA (reference sequence). This CDR3 region has 8 residues. Trimming took off 5 bases at V and 15 bases at J, with 5 bases between the two ends. CDR3 region: CSAVDLHS. In DNA form, the CDR3 reads TGCAGTGCTGTGGACCTCCACTCT.

This clonotype was counted ten times or more. The chain combines TRBV7-2 with TRBJ2-5; D call uncertain. Germline lookup yields CDR1 SGHTA and CDR2 FQGNSA. V lost 1 base to trimming and J lost 5 bases, with 8 bases between them. The length of the CDR3 is 13 residues. The CDR3 nucleotides are TGTGCCAGCAGCTTAGTTCGCTCCGAGACCCAGTACTTC. It is translated as CASSLVRSETQYF. Together with reference TRBV7-2 and TRBJ2-5, the CDR3 gives the full variable domain: GAGVSQSPSNKVTEKGKDVELRCDPISGHTALYWYRQSLGQGLEFLIYFQGNSAPDKSGLPSDRFSAERTGGSVSTLTIQRTQQEDSAVYLCASSLVRSETQYFGPGTRLLVL.

To note about this clonotype: Given a much more abundant clone one base away, this may be a read error. This rearrangement joins TRBV7-2 to TRBJ1-2, with TRBD1 matching over 7 bases. Germline loops: CDR1 SGHTA, CDR2 FQGNSA. The CDR3 length is 14 residues. The CDR3 DNA reads as TGTGCCAACAGCTTAGTAGGAGACAGGGATGGCTACACCTTC. This sequence encodes CANSLVGDRDGYTF.

As regards this clonotype: It is likely a read error, because the conserved phenylalanine at the end of the CDR3 is missing. The J gene is TRBJ1-1, the V gene TRBV7-2, with D maybe TRBD1 (6 bases). Germline assignment: CDR1 SGHTA and CDR2 FQGNSA. The CDR3 extends over 15 amino acids. CDR3 residues: CASSIMTGQNAEAFS. DNA for the CDR3: TGTGCCAGCAGCATCATGACAGGCCAGAACGCTGAAGCTTTCTCT.

V usage is TRBV28 and J usage is TRBJ2-5; D call uncertain. This CDR3 has 16 residues. From germline, CDR1 is MDHEN and CDR2 SYDVKM. The CDR3 region is CAMGGWGPSEQETQYF. CDR3 coding DNA: TGTGCAATGGGCGGATGGGGTCCCAGCGAACAAGAGACCCAGTACTTC.

By share, this clonotype ranks as medium-sized (0.01 to 0.1%). The chain joins TRBV7-6 to TRBJ2-1; no definite D call. V lost 1 base to trimming and J lost 9 bases, with 7 bases between them. The CDR3 has 12 residues. In germline, CDR1 is SGHVS, CDR2 FNYEAQ. The CDR3 loop reads CASSLVAGEQFF. The CDR3 nucleotides read TGTGCCAGCAGCTTAGTAGCCGGTGAGCAGTTCTTC. Full variable domain (missing parts from reference TRBV7-6 and TRBJ2-1): GAGVSQSPRYKVTKRGQDVALRCDPISGHVSLYWYRQALGQGPEFLTYFNYEAQQDKSGLPNDRFSAERPEGSISTLTIQRTEQRDSAMYRCASSLVAGEQFFGPGTRLTVL.

Note on this clonotype: This clone may be a read error of a much larger clone one base away. V is TRBV6-2 or TRBV6-3 and J is TRBJ2-1; no clear D gene. The CDR3 extends over 11 amino acids. The V end lost 5 bases, the J end lost 12 bases, and 11 bases lay between the germline ends. Germline V gives CDR1 MNHEY, CDR2 SVGEGT. The CDR3 is CASSDGWGQFF. CDR3 DNA: TGTGCCAGCAGTGACGGGTGGGGGCAGTTCTTC.

The sample holds a few counts of this clonotype. The rearrangement joins TRBV30 to TRBJ1-4; the D is unclear. The V gene's germline CDR1 is GTSNPN and CDR2 SVGIG (reference sequence). The CDR3 contains 16 residues. Trimming shortened V by 0 bases and J by 3 bases, and 14 bases separated the two germline ends. This CDR3 is CAWSVMGSAANEKLFF. The CDR3 DNA reads TGTGCCTGGAGTGTGATGGGAAGTGCAGCTAATGAAAAACTGTTTTTT.

The count of this clonotype is one. The chain combines TRBV20-1 with TRBJ1-1; D is unresolved. Looked up from germline, CDR1 is DFQATT and CDR2 is SNEGSKA (reference sequence). The CDR3 loop spans 13 amino acids. V dropped 0 bases and J dropped 2 bases, with 7 bases sitting between them. The CDR3 region is CSARDGSNTEAFF. In nucleotides, the CDR3 is TGCAGTGCTAGAGACGGGAGTAACACTGAAGCTTTCTTT.

The gene calls are TRBV6-5 and TRBJ2-7, with TRBD2 matching 7 bases. The CDR3 sequence is 16 residues long. Germline CDR1 MNHEY, CDR2 SVGAGI. With V trimmed by 0 bases and J by 2 bases, 7 bases remained unmatched. The CDR3 DNA reads as TGTGCCAGCAGTTACTCTCTTCGGGGGGTAACCTACGAGCAGTACTTC. Protein: CASSYSLRGVTYEQYF.

By proportion, this clonotype is medium-sized. J is TRBJ2-7 and V is TRBV19; a weak D match, TRBD2 (5 bases). CDR3 length: 12 residues. Germline CDR1 is LNHDA and CDR2 is SQIVND (reference sequence). With 6 bases removed from V and 1 base from J, the gap between germline ends came to 7 bases. The CDR3 is CASRAESYEQYF. The DNA of the CDR3 is TGTGCCAGTAGAGCGGAATCCTACGAGCAGTACTTC.

About this clonotype itself: One junction end disagrees with the germline gene, perhaps due to a read error. V and J are TRBV28 and TRBJ1-2, with TRBD1 as a possible D gene (6 bases). This CDR3 region has 15 residues. Looked up from germline, CDR1 is MDHEN and CDR2 is SYDVKM. As DNA, the CDR3 is TGTGCCAGCAGATTGTCACAGGGCTATAACTATGGCTGCACCTTC. This translates into CASRLSQGYNYGCTF.

This clonotype is categorized as large. V and J are TRBV4-2 and TRBJ2-3; D is perhaps TRBD1 (5 bases). CDR1 is LGHNA and CDR2 is YNFKEQ in the germline V gene. V gave up 0 bases and J gave up 4 bases, with 8 bases separating them. This CDR3 has 14 residues. The CDR3 bases are TGTGCCAGCAGCCAAGATGGCAGGGCAGATACGCAGTATTTT. This translates into CASSQDGRADTQYF.

In this sample, this clonotype turned up a few times. V gene TRBV5-5 combines with J gene TRBJ2-7; a weak D match, TRBD2 (5 bases). The germline V gene encodes CDR1 SGHKS and CDR2 YYEKEE (reference sequence). The CDR3 has 13 residues. Trimming took off 3 bases at V and 0 bases at J, with 7 bases between the two ends. This CDR3 is CASSYSVSYEQYF. The CDR3 DNA is TGTGCCAGCAGCTATAGCGTCTCCTACGAGCAGTACTTC.

This clonotype was picked up many times. The rearrangement links TRBV7-8 to TRBJ1-3; no clear D. The germline gives CDR1 SGHVS, CDR2 FQNEAQ. V lost 2 bases and J lost 0, with 11 bases in between. The CDR3 spans 16 residues. CDR3 in amino acids: CASSLIKSGSGNTIYF. Here the CDR3 DNA reads TGTGCCAGCAGCTTAATTAAGTCGGGCTCTGGAAACACCATATATTTT.

In this sample, this clonotype turned up many times. The CDR3 sequence is CASSLAVTLPHNEQFF. Written as DNA, the CDR3 is TGTGCCAGCAGCTTAGCCGTGACACTGCCCCACAATGAGCAGTTCTTC. The rearrangement links TRBV7-2 to TRBJ2-1; D is undetermined. This CDR3 has 16 amino acids. V was trimmed by 0 bases and J by 5 bases, leaving 14 bases between them. CDR1 and CDR2 from the germline V gene are SGHTA and FQGNSA.

The chain joins TRBV21-1 to TRBJ2-7. TRBV21-1 counts as a pseudogene. The CDR3 extends over 13 amino acids. CDR3 protein: CASNKRSYYEQCF. The DNA for the CDR3 is TGTGCCAGCAACAAACGCAGTTACTACGAGCAGTGCTTC.

This clonotype showed up many times. This sequence joins TRBV9 and TRBJ2-1, with TRBD2 matching over 7 bases. J was trimmed by 2 bases and V by 0 bases; bases with no gene match: 14. Germline V gene data show CDR1 as SGDLS and CDR2 as YYNGEE. CDR3 size: 19 residues. This CDR3 reads CASSVGPILGGSPYNEQFF. The CDR3 DNA is TGTGCCAGCAGCGTAGGCCCAATATTGGGCGGGAGTCCCTACAATGAGCAGTTCTTC.

This clonotype was found many times. V usage is TRBV15 and J usage is TRBJ2-7; TRBD2 matches 7 bases. The V gene's germline CDR1 is LNHNV and CDR2 YYDKDF (reference sequence). V trimming: 0 bases; J trimming: 7 bases; junction bases outside the gene matches: 12. The CDR3 consists of 16 residues. The CDR3 reads CATSRETAGSPVEQYF. Here the CDR3 DNA reads TGTGCCACCAGCAGAGAAACAGCGGGGTCCCCCGTGGAGCAGTACTTC.

This clonotype is categorized as medium-sized (0.01 to 0.1%). This chain uses TRBV12-3 or TRBV12-4 with TRBJ2-7, with a possible D match to TRBD2 (5 bases). The CDR3 runs to 13 residues. V shed 5 bases and J shed 4 bases, with 12 bases lying between them. The CDR3 DNA reads as TGTGCCAGCAGTCCCACAAGGGAGTACGAGCAGTACTTC. This codes for CASSPTREYEQYF.

The chain links TRBV6-5 to TRBJ1-5; D may be TRBD1 (6 bases). The CDR3 runs 15 residues. Germline lookup yields CDR1 MNHEY and CDR2 SVGAGI. V was pared by 5 bases and J by 5 bases, with 16 bases between. CDR3 nucleotide sequence: TGTGCCAGCAGTCCTTCGGACAGCCCCTATCAGCCCCAGCATTTT. Translated: CASSPSDSPYQPQHF.